Shown below are 10 T cell receptor beta chains from a single sample sequenced in a study of T cell responses to AZD1222 COVID-19 vaccine. The table came from immunoSEQ multiplex PCR; TCRdb's copy has only in-frame clones and leaves some out. Here the sample spans under 150,000 clones, approximately 90% being singletons. Sample: peripheral blood, taken 28 days after the second AZD1222 dose. The receptor set was obtained from an adult who received the AZD1222 COVID-19 vaccine.

The chain combines TRBV5-4 with TRBJ2-7; 7 bases line up with TRBD1. Per germline, CDR1 SGHNT and CDR2 YYREEE (reference sequence). V trimming: 4 bases; J trimming: 3 bases; junction bases outside the gene matches: 7. The CDR3 loop spans 14 amino acids. The CDR3 sequence is CASSQDRSSYEQYF. The CDR3 bases are TGTGCCAGCAGCCAGGACAGGTCAAGCTACGAGCAGTACTTC.

V usage is TRBV4-1 and J usage is TRBJ2-2; D unresolved. The germline gives CDR1 MGHRA, CDR2 YSYEKL. The CDR3 totals 14 residues. Trimming stripped 0 bases from V and 5 bases from J, with 7 bases between. CDR3 bases: TGCGCCAGCAGCCAAGATCGCATGACCGGGGAGCTGTTTTTT. This translates into CASSQDRMTGELFF.

The CDR3 sequence: CASSFGGQAYEQYV. The CDR3 DNA reads as TGTGCCAGCAGCTTTGGGGGACAGGCGTACGAGCAGTACGTC. This rearrangement joins TRBV7-2 to TRBJ2-7; 8 bases are shared with TRBD1. The CDR3 sequence is 14 residues long. Germline-derived CDR1 and CDR2 are SGHTA and FQGNSA. V shed 3 bases, J shed 4 bases, and the junction held 5 bases outside the gene matches.

The V call is TRBV5-4, the J call TRBJ2-2, with TRBD2 identical over 9 bases. The junction had 4 bases not matched to a gene; V was cut back by 2 bases and J by 2 bases. The germline gives CDR1 SGHNT, CDR2 YYREEE (reference sequence). The CDR3 is 16 amino acids. The chain's CDR3 is CASSLAGGPNTGELFF. The CDR3 DNA follows: TGTGCCAGCAGCTTAGCGGGGGGACCCAACACCGGGGAGCTGTTTTTT. Complete variable domain (other parts from reference TRBV5-4 and TRBJ2-2): ETGVTQSPTHLIKTRGQQVTLRCSSQSGHNTVSWYQQALGQGPQFIFQYYREEENGRGNFPPRFSGLQFPNYSSELNVNALELDDSALYLCASSLAGGPNTGELFFGEGSRLTVL.

This clone appeared a single time. The chain is built from TRBV7-9 and TRBJ1-1; 7 bases map to TRBD1. V gave up 5 bases and J gave up 5 bases; unmatched junction bases: 14. Germline CDR1 reads SEHNR; CDR2 reads FQNEAQ (reference sequence). CDR3 length: 16 residues. CDR3 amino acids: CASSTRRKGGRTEAFF. In nucleotides, the CDR3 is TGTGCCAGCAGCACTAGGAGGAAAGGGGGCAGGACTGAAGCTTTCTTT.

This chain uses TRBV20-1 with TRBJ1-1, with a weak D call TRBD1 (5 bases). The ends were cut back, 5 bases at V and 7 bases at J, with 8 bases in the middle. Germline V gene lookup returns CDR1 DFQATT and CDR2 SNEGSKA (reference sequence). This CDR3 has 10 amino acids. The CDR3 spells CSAGTYEAFF. CDR3 nucleotides: TGCAGTGCTGGGACCTATGAAGCTTTCTTT.

The chain carries TRBV4-1 and TRBJ2-3, with 13 nucleotides matching TRBD2. V shed 2 bases and J 7 bases; nucleotides not matched to a gene: 9. Germline V gives CDR1 MGHRA, CDR2 YSYEKL. There are 17 residues in the CDR3. CDR3 sequence: CASSQHRTSGGFNTQYF. The CDR3 DNA reads TGCGCCAGCAGCCAACACCGGACTAGCGGGGGTTTTAATACGCAGTATTTT.

The chain links TRBV12-3 or TRBV12-4 to TRBJ2-1; possible D gene TRBD2, 5 bases. V was cut by 6 bases and J by 9 bases, with 15 bases left in between. This CDR3 comprises 13 residues. This chain's CDR3 is CASSLDVRGEQFF. The CDR3 DNA reads as TGTGCCAGCAGCCTAGACGTCCGGGGTGAGCAGTTCTTC.

The chain joins TRBV19 to TRBJ1-2; no firm D call. The CDR3 sequence is 14 residues long. Germline assignment: CDR1 LNHDA and CDR2 SQIVND (reference sequence). V was trimmed by 3 bases and J by 2 bases, leaving 10 bases between them. CDR3 region: CASSILIRNYGYTF. CDR3 sequence (DNA): TGTGCCAGTAGTATTCTAATCCGGAACTATGGCTACACCTTC. Full variable domain (outside the CDR3, taken from reference TRBV19 and TRBJ1-2): DGGITQSPKYLFRKEGQNVTLSCEQNLNHDAMYWYRQDPGQGLRLIYYSQIVNDFQKGDIAEGYSVSREKKESFPLTVTSAQKNPTAFYLCASSILIRNYGYTFGSGTRLTVV.

The J gene is TRBJ1-2, the V gene TRBV5-1; D gene unclear. Trimming cost V 4 bases and J 4 bases, with 17 bases left between them. The CDR3 runs to 15 residues. Looked up from germline, CDR1 is SGHRS and CDR2 is YFSETQ. This CDR3 reads CASSPAGPVLYGYTF. The CDR3, as DNA: TGCGCCAGCAGCCCGGCTGGCCCAGTTCTCTATGGCTACACCTTC. Variable domain in full (rest from reference TRBV5-1 and TRBJ1-2): KAGVTQTPRYLIKTRGQQVTLSCSPISGHRSVSWYQQTPGQGLQFLFEYFSETQRNKGNFPGRFSGRQFSNSRSEMNVSTLELGDSALYLCASSPAGPVLYGYTFGSGTRLTVV.